This TCR beta chain was sequenced during a study of naive and memory T cell subsets. The SP2 primer and nested alpha and beta constant region primers amplified ligated cDNA in four rounds. Alpha and beta constant region primers primed reverse transcription for blood and skin samples. TCRdb passed the 5' RACE reads through MiXCR, listing each CDR3 protein once. The table includes around 56,000 distinct CDR3 sequences, roughly 7.5% detected once. TCR cDNA received a 3' ligated oligonucleotide that carried a UMI. Adult healthy volunteers gave 2.5 ml peripheral blood for whole-blood RNA. Reverse transcription used DNase-treated unsorted total RNA, aiming for 1 to 1000 ng. Points on this clonotype: The antigen is undetermined.

V was trimmed by 3 bases and J by 2 bases, leaving 4 bases between them. This CDR3 has 12 amino acids. Germline V gives CDR1 KGHSH, CDR2 LQKENI. Findings and limits, study-wide: TCR transcript changes with activation or differentiation may affect this RNA method.

The chain uses TRBV18 and TRBJ2-5; no firm D call. The origin of this receptor is a female donor in good health. DNA of the CDR3: TGTGCCAGCTCACCGGATCAAGAGACCCAGTACTTC. Its translation is CASSPDQETQYF.